Listed below are T cell receptor beta chains from one sample, sequenced in a study of T cell repertoires in aging, cancer and after chemotherapy. TCRdb passed the multiplex PCR reads through MiXCR, listing each CDR3 protein once. The table has 2,500 to 3,000 distinct CDR3 sequences, 25% to 30% seen once; the top ten hold roughly 10%. The sample consisted of blood. The receptor set was obtained from a human donor with a solid tumor. CDR3s include the opening cysteine and the closing phenylalanine or tryptophan. D genes are given only for firm matches. Clone size is shown for a subset of rows, as once, few, many or a class of expanded clone.

- | - | 14 | TRBJ1-5 | TRBV5-5 | TGTGCCAGCATCGAGAGACACTACAATCAGCCCCAGCATTTT | CASIERHYNQPQHF
medium-sized | TRBD2 | 13 | TRBJ2-7 | TRBV18 | TGTGCCAGCTCATCCGGGGGGGGCGGCGAGCAGTACTTC | CASSSGGGGEQYF
- | TRBD1 | 15 | TRBJ2-1 | TRBV7-6 | TGTGCCAGCAGCTTAGGGACAGGCATCCCCAATGAGCAGTTCTTC | CASSLGTGIPNEQFF
medium-sized | - | 13 | TRBJ2-2 | TRBV6-1 | TGTGCCAGCAGTGACGGAGGGACCGGGGAGCTGTTTTTT | CASSDGGTGELFF
medium-sized | TRBD2 | 14 | TRBJ2-3 | TRBV6-4 | TGTGCCAGCAGTGTTAGCGGGGGGGCCGATACGCAGTATTTT | CASSVSGGADTQYF
once | - | 18 | TRBJ1-3 | TRBV4-3 | TGCGCCAGCAGCCAAGAATTTTTCGGTTCTGGGTCTGGAAACACCATATATTTT | CASSQEFFGSGSGNTIYF
large | TRBD1 | 19 | TRBJ2-5 | TRBV15 | TGTGCCACCAGCAGAGCTTCGCGGGAAGGACAGGGGCTAAAAGAGACCCAGTACTTC | CATSRASREGQGLKETQYF
- | - | 17 | TRBJ2-7 | TRBV5-4 | TGTGCCAGCAGCTTCCCGGGACACACGGGGCCAGGATACGAGCAGTACTTC | CASSFPGHTGPGYEQYF
- | - | 14 | TRBJ1-1 | TRBV5-6 | TGTGCCAGCATCGGGAGGGGTTGGTACACTGAAGCTTTCTTT | CASIGRGWYTEAFF
few | TRBD1 | 15 | TRBJ1-6 | TRBV7-9 | TGTGCCAGCAGCTTAGAAGGGGGCCTAGGTTCACCCCTCCACTTT | CASSLEGGLGSPLHF
once | - | 15 | TRBJ2-3 | TRBV5-1 | TGCGCCAGCAGCCGGAAGGGAAGTGGACAAGATACGCAGTATTTT | CASSRKGSGQDTQYF
few | - | 14 | TRBJ1-2 | TRBV24-1 | TGTGCCACCAGTGATTTGGGCAGGAACTATGGCTACACCTTC | CATSDLGRNYGYTF
medium-sized | - | 14 | TRBJ1-5 | TRBV19 | TGTGCCAGTAGTGGCGAGAGCGGCAATCAGCCCCAGCATTTT | CASSGESGNQPQHF
- | - | 17 | TRBJ2-4 | TRBV5-1 | TGCGCCAGCAGCTTGGCCGCAGGGGGGCTAGCCAAAAACATTCAGTACTTC | CASSLAAGGLAKNIQYF
medium-sized | - | 16 | TRBJ2-7 | TRBV5-6 | TGTGCCAGCAGCTCGCTCGGGGGGCTTAGCTCCTACGAGCAGTACTTC | CASSSLGGLSSYEQYF
- | TRBD1 | 14 | TRBJ1-3 | TRBV20-1 | TGCAGTGCTAGGCCACAGGGGAGCGGAAACACCATATATTTT | CSARPQGSGNTIYF
medium-sized | - | 17 | TRBJ2-7 | TRBV15 | TGTGCCACCAGCAGGATCCCTTCGGCAGGAAGCTCCTACGAGCAGTACTTC | CATSRIPSAGSSYEQYF
medium-sized | - | 16 | TRBJ1-1 | TRBV18 | TGTGCCAGCTCACCACCAGCCAGTCAAGTTAACACTGAAGCTTTCTTT | CASSPPASQVNTEAFF
medium-sized | TRBD2 | 17 | TRBJ2-5 | TRBV30 | TGTGCCTGGAGTCCGGGACTAGCGGCCCAGGGAGGAGAGACCCAGTACTTC | CAWSPGLAAQGGETQYF
few | TRBD1 | 14 | TRBJ2-7 | TRBV19 | TGTGCCAGTAGTCAGGACAGGGTTACCTACGAGCAGTACTTC | CASSQDRVTYEQYF
medium-sized | - | 16 | TRBJ1-2 | TRBV27 | TGTGCCAGCTGTCCTAGGACTATGGCCTGTGGAAATGGCTACACCTTC | CASCPRTMACGNGYTF
medium-sized | - | 13 | TRBJ1-3 | TRBV30 | TGTGCCTGGAGTGGGCAGCTCGCGAACACCATATATTTT | CAWSGQLANTIYF
- | TRBD1 | 14 | TRBJ1-6 | TRBV5-1 | TGTGCCAGCAGCGGAGACAGGGGTAATTCACCCCTCCACTTT | CASSGDRGNSPLHF
- | - | 13 | TRBJ1-1 | TRBV11-2 | TGTGCCAGCAGCTTAGAGGCGACCACTGAAGCTTTCTTT | CASSLEATTEAFF
- | - | 15 | TRBJ2-7 | TRBV6-5 | TGTGCCAGCAGAGTCCACGGGGGGCAGTCCTACGAGCAGTACTTC | CASRVHGGQSYEQYF
- | - | 12 | TRBJ1-2 | TRBV6-2/TRBV6-3 | TGTGCCAGTGCCCAAGGGATCTATGGCTACACCTTC | CASAQGIYGYTF
- | - | 15 | TRBJ1-5 | TRBV6-5 | TGTGCCAGCAGTGAGCAGACAGGTCTGAGTCAGCCCCAGCATTTT | CASSEQTGLSQPQHF
medium-sized | TRBD2 | 15 | TRBJ2-7 | TRBV6-2/TRBV6-3 | TGTGCCAGCACTCTGACTAGCGGGAGTTCCTACGAGCAGTACTTC | CASTLTSGSSYEQYF
medium-sized | TRBD2 | 14 | TRBJ2-3 | TRBV12-3/TRBV12-4 | TGTGCCAGCAGCCGGACTAGCGGGACAGATACGCAGTATTTT | CASSRTSGTDTQYF
medium-sized | TRBD1 | 15 | TRBJ1-1 | TRBV19 | TGTGCCAGTAGTTCGGACAGGACCCTGAACACTGAAGCTTTCTTT | CASSSDRTLNTEAFF
- | - | 13 | TRBJ1-2 | TRBV4-3 | TGCGCCAGCAGCCCCCTAGTCAACTATGGCTACACCTTC | CASSPLVNYGYTF
- | - | 14 | TRBJ1-1 | TRBV6-2/TRBV6-3 | TGTGCCAGCAGAATGAGCCCTTTAGTGGATGAAGCTTTCTTT | CASRMSPLVDEAFF
- | - | 14 | TRBJ1-5 | TRBV7-2 | TGTGCCAGCAGCATAAACCTGGGCAATCAGCCCCAGCATTTT | CASSINLGNQPQHF
- | - | 12 | TRBJ1-1 | TRBV20-1 | TGCAGTGCCATCAGGGCGTGGACTGAAGCTTTCTTT | CSAIRAWTEAFF
- | - | 16 | TRBJ2-2 | TRBV6-5 | TGTGCCAGCATAAGAAACACGGGGTCGGGCACCGGGGAGCTGTTTTTT | CASIRNTGSGTGELFF
few | - | 14 | TRBJ2-7 | TRBV13 | TGTGCCAGCAGCTTCGGGACCCTGTCCTACGAGCAGTACTTC | CASSFGTLSYEQYF
- | TRBD1 | 15 | TRBJ2-3 | TRBV20-1 | TGCAGTGCTAGACCACAGGGGGGTCCCACAGATACGCAGTATTTT | CSARPQGGPTDTQYF
few | - | 14 | TRBJ1-2 | TRBV12-3/TRBV12-4 | TGTGCCAGCACCGAGACGGGAGGTAACTATGGCTACACCTTC | CASTETGGNYGYTF
- | - | 14 | TRBJ1-2 | TRBV7-9 | TGTGCCAGCAGCTTAGCGTCCGGTTACTATGGCTACACCTTC | CASSLASGYYGYTF
medium-sized | - | 15 | TRBJ1-2 | TRBV6-5 | TGTGCCAGCAGTTACTCGGTCAGGGCAAACTCTGGCTACACCTTC | CASSYSVRANSGYTF
once | TRBD2 | 13 | TRBJ2-5 | TRBV7-9 | TGTGCCGGAATCACTAGCGGGGAAGAGACCCAGTACTTC | CAGITSGEETQYF
few | - | 17 | TRBJ1-6 | TRBV6-4 | TGTGCCAGCAGTCCCACTGTTGGGGGCATGGGAAATTCACCCCTCCACTTT | CASSPTVGGMGNSPLHF
- | TRBD2 | 19 | TRBJ2-3 | TRBV27 | TGTGCCAGCAGCAAAACACTAGCGGGAGATCGGGCTAGCACAGATACGCAGTATTTT | CASSKTLAGDRASTDTQYF
- | - | 15 | TRBJ1-1 | TRBV30 | TGTGCCTGGAGTGTGCAATCTCTCAAGAACACTGAAGCTTTCTTT | CAWSVQSLKNTEAFF
few | - | 15 | TRBJ2-7 | TRBV5-1 | TGCGCCAGCAGCATGACGGCCCAAAGCTCCTACGAGCAGTACTTC | CASSMTAQSSYEQYF
medium-sized | TRBD1 | 14 | TRBJ2-5 | TRBV10-3 | TGTGCCTCCAAACCGGGACAGGGGACGGAGACCCAGTACTTC | CASKPGQGTETQYF
medium-sized | TRBD2 | 17 | TRBJ2-3 | TRBV6-6 | TGTGCCAGCACCTACGGTACTAGCGGGGGGGCAGGAGATACGCAGTATTTT | CASTYGTSGGAGDTQYF
- | - | 16 | TRBJ1-2 | TRBV6-5 | TGTGCCAGCAGCTTAAGGAGGAGGGGCTCTAACTATAACTACACCTTC | CASSLRRRGSNYNYTF
- | - | 13 | TRBJ1-2 | TRBV30 | TGTGCCTGGAGAGGGCAGGCTAACTATGGCTACACCTTC | CAWRGQANYGYTF
medium-sized | - | 14 | TRBJ2-7 | TRBV5-6 | TGTGCCAGCACCTTACGGGGGCAGCCCTACGAGCAGTACTTC | CASTLRGQPYEQYF
large | - | 15 | TRBJ2-2 | TRBV19 | TGTGCCAGTATGGAGTTGGCGACCCTAGCCGGGGAGCTGTTTTTT | CASMELATLAGELFF
- | TRBD1 | 13 | TRBJ1-1 | TRBV4-1 | TGCGCCAGCAGCCTGGACAGGGCGTCTGAAGCTTTCTTT | CASSLDRASEAFF
- | TRBD2 | 18 | TRBJ2-5 | TRBV18 | TGTGCCAGCTCACCCCTAGAAGCGACTAGCGGGAGCCCAGAGACCCAGTACTTC | CASSPLEATSGSPETQYF
large | TRBD1 | 14 | TRBJ2-7 | TRBV29-1 | TGCAGCGTTTCCCTTCAGGGGGCGCGAGGCGAGCAGTACTTC | CSVSLQGARGEQYF